These 28 T cell receptor beta chains were all obtained from the same sample, sequenced in a study of cytomegalovirus exposure and HLA in healthy donors listed by TCRdb under 2017. Library preparation was by the immunoSEQ multiplex PCR assay. The table comes from immuneACCESS by way of TCRdb, which keeps in-frame sequences with V and J called. Part of the clones is missing from these tables; in studies checked, under half for an unresolved V gene and the rest for unknown reasons. For this sample there are 190,000 or so clones; about 80% appear just once. The ten most abundant clones make up 2.5% to 3% of the sample. Sequenced: PBMCs. Receptors originate from a woman in her late teens or twenties in good health and CMV-seropositive.

This chain joins TRBV7-8 and TRBJ2-2; a weak D match, TRBD2 (5 bases). V was trimmed by 5 bases and J by 0 bases, leaving 13 bases between them. In germline, CDR1 is SGHVS, CDR2 FQNEAQ. CDR3 length: 16 residues. CDR3 amino acids: CASSPGVTSNTGELFF. CDR3 DNA sequence: TGTGCCAGCAGCCCCGGGGTCACATCGAACACCGGGGAGCTGTTTTTT.

This clone was observed a single time. This rearrangement joins TRBV2 to TRBJ2-3; the D gene is possibly TRBD2 (6 bases). V lost 3 bases to trimming and J lost 0 bases, with 10 bases between them. Germline assignment: CDR1 SNHLY and CDR2 FYNNEI. The CDR3 consists of 15 residues. This chain's CDR3 is CASSDGTSSTDTQYF. DNA for the CDR3: TGTGCCAGCAGTGATGGGACTTCTAGCACAGATACGCAGTATTTT.

The J gene is TRBJ2-7, the V gene TRBV11-1, with D possibly being TRBD1 (6 bases). Trimming left V 5 bases short and J 6 bases short, with 23 bases between. CDR1 and CDR2 from the germline V gene are SGHAT and FQDESV (reference sequence). The CDR3 is made up of 16 amino acids. CDR3 region: CASSRSPTGLEGEQYF. The CDR3 region has the DNA TGTGCCAGCAGCCGATCCCCAACAGGGTTGGAAGGCGAGCAGTACTTC. Full variable domain (missing parts from reference TRBV11-1 and TRBJ2-7): EAEVAQSPRYKITEKSQAVAFWCDPISGHATLYWYRQILGQGPELLVQFQDESVVDDSQLPKDRFSAERLKGVDSTLKIQPAELGDSAMYLCASSRSPTGLEGEQYFGPGTRLTVT.

This chain connects TRBV5-4 to TRBJ1-1, with 8 bases fitting TRBD1. Trimming took 4 bases from V and 7 from J; bases not matched to a gene: 18. CDR3 length equals 17 residues. Germline CDR1 SGHNT, CDR2 YYREEE (reference sequence). The CDR3 region is CASSPPGGQGGLIEAFF. The CDR3, as DNA: TGTGCCAGCAGCCCTCCCGGCGGACAGGGCGGATTAATTGAAGCTTTCTTT. The whole variable domain, filled in from reference TRBV5-4 and TRBJ1-1, reads ETGVTQSPTHLIKTRGQQVTLRCSSQSGHNTVSWYQQALGQGPQFIFQYYREEENGRGNFPPRFSGLQFPNYSSELNVNALELDDSALYLCASSPPGGQGGLIEAFFGQGTRLTVV.

This clone was seen just once. The rearrangement joins TRBV7-9 to TRBJ2-3, with 10 bases that match TRBD2. V was clipped by 5 bases and J by 2 bases; unmatched bases: 4. Looked up from germline, CDR1 is SEHNR and CDR2 is FQNEAQ (reference sequence). The CDR3 extends over 15 amino acids. The CDR3 loop reads CASSPSGGLTDTQYF. The CDR3 DNA follows: TGTGCCAGCAGCCCTAGCGGGGGCCTCACAGATACGCAGTATTTT. Supplemented by reference TRBV7-9 and TRBJ2-3, the full variable domain reads DTGVSQNPRHKITKRGQNVTFRCDPISEHNRLYWYRQTLGQGPEFLTYFQNEAQLEKSRLLSDRFSAERPKGSFSTLEIQRTEQGDSAMYLCASSPSGGLTDTQYFGPGTRLTVL.

The rearrangement links TRBV20-1 to TRBJ2-5; D remains unclear. This CDR3 has 11 amino acids. Germline lookup yields CDR1 DFQATT and CDR2 SNEGSKA (reference sequence). The V gene lost 8 bases and the J gene lost 1 base, with 8 bases spanning the gap. CDR3 amino acids: CSSRSQETQYF. The DNA of the CDR3 is TGCAGTTCTCGTAGCCAAGAGACCCAGTACTTC.

The chain couples TRBV5-1 to TRBJ2-5, with a weak D call TRBD2 (5 bases). Trimming cost V 3 bases and J 0 bases, with 12 bases left between them. Germline CDR1 and CDR2: SGHRS and YFSETQ. The CDR3 consists of 15 residues. CDR3 DNA: TGCGCCAGCAGCTCCCAAGCGGCTTACCAAGAGACCCAGTACTTC. It yields the protein CASSSQAAYQETQYF. Supplemented by reference TRBV5-1 and TRBJ2-5, the full variable domain reads KAGVTQTPRYLIKTRGQQVTLSCSPISGHRSVSWYQQTPGQGLQFLFEYFSETQRNKGNFPGRFSGRQFSNSRSEMNVSTLELGDSALYLCASSSQAAYQETQYFGPGTRLLVL.

The chain employs TRBV10-2 and TRBJ2-1; weak D call: TRBD2 (6 bases). Deletions cut 4 bases from V and 4 bases from J, with 14 bases between. Germline CDR1 WSHSY, CDR2 SAAADI. The CDR3 sequence is 15 residues long. CDR3: CASSALAGPYNEQFF. CDR3 nucleotide sequence: TGCGCCAGCAGTGCTCTGGCGGGGCCTTACAATGAGCAGTTCTTC.

This clone was detected only a few times. The chain joins TRBV2 to TRBJ1-2; D possibly corresponds to TRBD1 (6 bases). This CDR3 is built from 16 residues. Deletions cut 4 bases from V and 7 bases from J, with 22 bases between. From germline, CDR1 is SNHLY and CDR2 FYNNEI. The CDR3 is CASSVVMAGGVRGYTF. CDR3 nucleotides: TGTGCCAGCAGTGTAGTAATGGCGGGGGGCGTCCGTGGCTACACCTTC.

There are a few counts of this clone. V usage is TRBV7-9 and J usage is TRBJ2-3, with D perhaps matching TRBD2 (5 bases). The V and J ends lost 10 bases and 0 bases respectively, with 17 bases between them. The germline gives CDR1 SEHNR, CDR2 FQNEAQ (reference sequence). The CDR3 has 15 amino acids. The CDR3 nucleotides are TGTGCCATTACCTTGACTACGGCTAGCACAGATACGCAGTATTTT. This gives the protein CAITLTTASTDTQYF.

The chain is built from TRBV9 and TRBJ2-5; 7 bases are shared with TRBD2. Germline V gene data show CDR1 as SGDLS and CDR2 as YYNGEE. V lost 1 base, J lost 4 bases, and 4 bases stayed unmatched. This CDR3 has 14 amino acids. CDR3 in DNA: TGTGCCAGCAGCGTATTGGGGAGGGGAGAGACCCAGTACTTC. Translated: CASSVLGRGETQYF.

The chain combines TRBV5-1 with TRBJ2-6; possibly TRBD2 for D (6 bases). The CDR3 loop spans 16 amino acids. The germline CDR1 and CDR2 sequences are SGHRS and YFSETQ. Trimming shortened V by 4 bases and J by 0 bases, and 11 bases separated the two germline ends. CDR3 sequence: CASSGRTHSGANVLTF. In nucleotides, the CDR3 is TGCGCCAGCAGCGGGAGGACTCACTCTGGGGCCAACGTCCTGACTTTC. The full variable domain, rest sourced from reference TRBV5-1 and TRBJ2-6, is KAGVTQTPRYLIKTRGQQVTLSCSPISGHRSVSWYQQTPGQGLQFLFEYFSETQRNKGNFPGRFSGRQFSNSRSEMNVSTLELGDSALYLCASSGRTHSGANVLTFGAGSRLTVL.

The chain recombines TRBV4-3 with TRBJ1-3; D unclear. This CDR3 has 15 residues. Germline V lookup: CDR1 LGHNA, CDR2 YSLEER. V dropped 1 base and J dropped 0 bases, with 7 bases sitting between them. CDR3 DNA: TGCGCCAGCAGCCAAGCTTGGGCCTCTGGAAACACCATATATTTT. As protein: CASSQAWASGNTIYF.

This rearrangement joins TRBV6-5 to TRBJ2-2, with 8 bases lining up with TRBD2. The CDR3 sequence is 16 residues long. The V segment lost 4 bases and the J segment 4 bases; nucleotides outside the gene matches: 8. CDR1 is MNHEY and CDR2 is SVGAGI in the germline V gene. The CDR3 loop reads CASSSGAGAVTGELFF. The CDR3 bases are TGTGCCAGCAGTTCAGGAGCGGGGGCCGTCACCGGGGAGCTGTTTTTT.

The V and J genes are TRBV5-1 and TRBJ2-5, with 10 bases fitting TRBD1. The CDR3 loop spans 15 amino acids. CDR1 and CDR2 from the germline V gene are SGHRS and YFSETQ. Trimming took 4 bases from V and 3 from J; bases not matched to a gene: 6. CDR3 in DNA: TGCGCCAGCAGCCAGCCGACAGGGGGCGAAGAGACCCAGTACTTC. This encodes CASSQPTGGEETQYF.

The CDR3 is CASSPIGVTEAFF. The CDR3 bases are TGTGCCAGCAGTCCCATCGGGGTCACTGAAGCTTTCTTT. The V call is TRBV6-5, the J call TRBJ1-1; no reliable D call. Trimming shortened V by 5 bases and J by 4 bases, and 11 bases separated the two germline ends. The V gene's germline CDR1 is MNHEY and CDR2 SVGAGI. The CDR3 runs 13 residues.

Regarding this clone: A read error may be the cause here, since a much bigger clone is one base away. The gene calls are TRBV7-9 and TRBJ1-1; D gene ambiguous. The germline V gene encodes CDR1 SEHNR and CDR2 FQNEAQ (reference sequence). The CDR3 consists of 13 residues. Trimming shortened V by 1 base and J by 1 base, and 4 bases separated the two germline ends. CDR3 in amino acids: CASSLGQNTEAFF. The CDR3 bases are TGTGCCAGCAGCTTAGGGCAGAACACTGAAGCTTTCTTT.

The chain combines TRBV15 with TRBJ1-1; 7 nucleotides agree with TRBD1. Germline CDR1 reads LNHNV; CDR2 reads YYDKDF (reference sequence). The junction had 6 bases not matched to a gene; V was cut back by 1 base and J by 1 base. The CDR3 runs to 16 residues. CDR3 DNA: TGTGCCACCAGCAGAGGGGACAGAAATGAGAACACTGAAGCTTTCTTT. Protein sequence: CATSRGDRNENTEAFF.

The J gene is TRBJ2-1, the V gene TRBV29-1, with TRBD2 matching over 9 bases. CDR1 is SQVTM, CDR2 ANQGSEA, per germline. V gave up 7 bases and J gave up 4 bases; unmatched junction bases: 8. The CDR3 runs to 14 residues. The CDR3 region is CSAQERGVYNEQFF. CDR3 DNA: TGCAGCGCCCAGGAGCGGGGGGTGTACAATGAGCAGTTCTTC.

V usage is TRBV18 and J usage is TRBJ2-7; 8 nucleotides align to TRBD1. Germline CDR1 KGHSH, CDR2 LQKENI. The CDR3 totals 14 residues. The ends lost 2 bases at V and 5 bases at J; junction bases unmatched: 5. CDR3 in amino acids: CASSPLGQAHEQYF. CDR3 DNA sequence: TGTGCCAGCTCACCATTGGGACAGGCACACGAGCAGTACTTC.

This clone was seen more than once but under ten times. The CDR3 here is CASRRVVNSGNTIYF. CDR3 in DNA: TGTGCCAGCCGAAGAGTAGTCAACTCTGGAAACACCATATATTTT. This chain uses TRBV6-1 with TRBJ1-3; D not certain. Trimming pared 8 bases from V and 0 bases from J, leaving 14 bases between. From germline, CDR1 is MNHNS and CDR2 SASEGT. The CDR3 has 15 amino acids.

The J gene is TRBJ1-1, the V gene TRBV7-8, with 10 bases matching TRBD1. The CDR3 contains 15 residues. Germline V gene sequence: CDR1 SGHVS, CDR2 FQNEAQ. Germline trimming cut 5 bases from V and 4 bases from J; bases unmatched to any gene: 7. The CDR3 here is CASSIRQGAGTEAFF. CDR3 DNA: TGTGCCAGCAGCATCAGACAGGGGGCCGGCACTGAAGCTTTCTTT.

This clone was detected only once. The chain couples TRBV9 to TRBJ1-1, with D maybe TRBD1 (5 bases). CDR1 and CDR2 (germline): SGDLS, YYNGEE. The CDR3 is made up of 13 amino acids. V was cut by 5 bases and J by 4 bases, with 12 bases left in between. The CDR3 reads CASRSPGGTEAFF. As DNA, the CDR3 is TGTGCCAGCAGAAGCCCCGGGGGCACTGAAGCTTTCTTT. The full variable domain, in which reference TRBV9 and TRBJ1-1 provide the parts outside the CDR3, is DSGVTQTPKHLITATGQRVTLRCSPRSGDLSVYWYQQSLDQGLQFLIQYYNGEERAKGNILERFSAQQFPDLHSELNLSSLELGDSALYFCASRSPGGTEAFFGQGTRLTVV.

The chain joins TRBV5-1 to TRBJ2-3; D is possibly TRBD2 (5 bases). The V and J ends lost 4 bases and 5 bases respectively, with 11 bases between them. Germline V gene data show CDR1 as SGHRS and CDR2 as YFSETQ. The CDR3 is 13 amino acids. The DNA for the CDR3 is TGCGCCAGCAGCGCTTTCGAGGGAGATACGCAGTATTTT. The encoded protein is CASSAFEGDTQYF.

This chain links TRBV4-2 with TRBJ2-3; TRBD2 aligns across 8 bases. CDR1 LGHNA and CDR2 YNFKEQ come from the germline V gene. The CDR3 loop spans 16 amino acids. J was trimmed by 3 bases and V by 4 bases; bases with no gene match: 9. This CDR3 is CASSRLLGGGTDTQYF. CDR3 bases: TGTGCCAGCAGCCGCCTGCTCGGGGGGGGTACAGATACGCAGTATTTT.

The CDR3: CASSPPTGVNTEAFF. The CDR3 region has the DNA TGTGCCAGCAGCCCACCGACAGGGGTGAACACTGAAGCTTTCTTT. The rearrangement uses TRBV7-8 and TRBJ1-1; the match to TRBD1 covers 8 bases. With 5 bases clipped from V and 0 bases from J, the junction kept 5 bases outside the gene matches. This CDR3 is 15 amino acids long. Per germline, CDR1 SGHVS and CDR2 FQNEAQ.

The rearrangement links TRBV5-1 to TRBJ1-1; D perhaps matches TRBD1 (6 bases). V was clipped by 1 base and J by 4 bases, with 11 bases between them. The CDR3 is 14 residues long. CDR1 and CDR2 from the germline V gene are SGHRS and YFSETQ. This CDR3 is CASSLWGQGTEAFF. The DNA of the CDR3 is TGCGCCAGCAGCTTGTGGGGGCAGGGCACTGAAGCTTTCTTT.

The V call is TRBV4-1, the J call TRBJ2-5; 8 nucleotides match TRBD2. The germline V gene encodes CDR1 MGHRA and CDR2 YSYEKL. The V gene end was trimmed by 0 bases and the J gene end by 1 base; junction bases not matched to a gene: 7. This CDR3 contains 17 residues. The CDR3 is CASSQDEGRGVQETQYF. The CDR3 DNA sequence: TGCGCCAGCAGCCAAGACGAGGGGCGGGGGGTCCAAGAGACCCAGTACTTC.